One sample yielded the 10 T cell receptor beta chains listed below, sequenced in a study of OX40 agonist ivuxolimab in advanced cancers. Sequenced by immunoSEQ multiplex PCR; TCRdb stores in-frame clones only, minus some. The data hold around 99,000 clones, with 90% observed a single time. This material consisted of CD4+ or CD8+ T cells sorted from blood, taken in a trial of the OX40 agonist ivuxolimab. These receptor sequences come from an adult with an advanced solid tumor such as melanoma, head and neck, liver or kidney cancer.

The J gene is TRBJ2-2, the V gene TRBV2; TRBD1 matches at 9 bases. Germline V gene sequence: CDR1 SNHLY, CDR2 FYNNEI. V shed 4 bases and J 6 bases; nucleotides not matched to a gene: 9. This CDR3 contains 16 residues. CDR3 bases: TGTGCCAGCAGTGGGACAGGGGCGCTGGTTGCCGGGGAGCTGTTTTTT. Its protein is CASSGTGALVAGELFF.

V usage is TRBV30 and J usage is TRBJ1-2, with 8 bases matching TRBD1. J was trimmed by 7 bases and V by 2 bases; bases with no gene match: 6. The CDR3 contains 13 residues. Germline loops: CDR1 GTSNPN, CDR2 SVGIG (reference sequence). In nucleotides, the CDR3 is TGTGCCTGGAGTATGACAGGGGAGGGTGGCTACACCTTC. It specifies CAWSMTGEGGYTF.

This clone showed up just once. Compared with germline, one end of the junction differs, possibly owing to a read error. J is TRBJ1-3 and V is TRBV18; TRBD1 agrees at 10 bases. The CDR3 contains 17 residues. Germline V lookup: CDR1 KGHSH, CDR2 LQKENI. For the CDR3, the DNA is TGTGCCAGCTCATCACCCGGGACAGGGGTTTCTGGAAACACCATATATTTT. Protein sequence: CASSSPGTGVSGNTIYF. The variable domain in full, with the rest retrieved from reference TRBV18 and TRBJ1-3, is NAGVMQNPRHLVRRRGQEARLRCSPMKGHSHVYWYRQLPEEGLKFMVYLQKENIIDESGMPKERFSAEFPKEGPSILRIQQVVRGDSAAYFCASSSPGTGVSGNTIYFGEGSWLTVV.

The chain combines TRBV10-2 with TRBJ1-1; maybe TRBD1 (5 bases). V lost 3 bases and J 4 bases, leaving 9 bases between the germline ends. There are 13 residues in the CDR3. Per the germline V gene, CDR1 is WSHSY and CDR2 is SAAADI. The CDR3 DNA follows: TGCGCCAGCAGTGACACAGGATCCACTGAAGCTTTCTTT. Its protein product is CASSDTGSTEAFF.

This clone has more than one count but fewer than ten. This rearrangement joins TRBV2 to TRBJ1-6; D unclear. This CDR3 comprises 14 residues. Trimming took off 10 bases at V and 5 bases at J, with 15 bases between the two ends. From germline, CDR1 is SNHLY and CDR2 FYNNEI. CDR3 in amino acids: CATELASDNSPLHF. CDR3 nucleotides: TGTGCCACAGAGTTGGCCAGCGATAATTCACCCCTCCACTTT.

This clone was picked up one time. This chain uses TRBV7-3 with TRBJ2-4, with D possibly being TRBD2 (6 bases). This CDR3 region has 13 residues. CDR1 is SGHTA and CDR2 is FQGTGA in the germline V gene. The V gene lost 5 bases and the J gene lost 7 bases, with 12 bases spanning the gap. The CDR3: CASSPGAANIQYF. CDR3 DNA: TGTGCCAGCAGCCCGGGAGCCGCGAACATTCAGTACTTC.

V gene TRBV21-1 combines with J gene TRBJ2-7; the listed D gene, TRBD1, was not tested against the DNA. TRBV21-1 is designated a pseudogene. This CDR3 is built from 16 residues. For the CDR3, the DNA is TGTGCCAGCAGCAACGTTAGGCACCAGGTAGCCTACGAGCAGTACTTC. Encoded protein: CASSNVRHQVAYEQYF.

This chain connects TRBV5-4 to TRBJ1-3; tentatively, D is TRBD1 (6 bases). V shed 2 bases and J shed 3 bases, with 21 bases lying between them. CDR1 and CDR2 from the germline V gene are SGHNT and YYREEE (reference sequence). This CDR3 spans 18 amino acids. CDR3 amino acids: CASSLPGNQGLLGNTIYF. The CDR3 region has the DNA TGTGCCAGCAGCTTACCGGGAAACCAGGGGCTGCTTGGAAACACCATATATTTT.

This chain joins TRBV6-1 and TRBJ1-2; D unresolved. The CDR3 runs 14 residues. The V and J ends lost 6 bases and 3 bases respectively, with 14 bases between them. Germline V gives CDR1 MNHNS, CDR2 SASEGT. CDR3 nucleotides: TGTGCCAGCAGCCCTTCATGGGCGGACTATGGCTACACCTTC. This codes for CASSPSWADYGYTF.

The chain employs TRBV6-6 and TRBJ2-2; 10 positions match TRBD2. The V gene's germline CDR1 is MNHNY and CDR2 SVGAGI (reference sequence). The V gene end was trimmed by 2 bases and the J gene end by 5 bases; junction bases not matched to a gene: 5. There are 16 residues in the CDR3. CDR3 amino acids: CASSYPSGGGTGELFF. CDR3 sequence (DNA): TGTGCCAGCAGTTACCCCAGCGGGGGGGGTACCGGGGAGCTGTTTTTT.